This TCR beta chain was obtained from a study of blood T cell repertoires in COVID-19. Turning to the study itself: The study drew acute and convalescent COVID-19 samples from the United States, Italy and Spain. Nucleic acid was either cDNA or gDNA, and it came from T cells, B-cell-depleted T cells, or PBMCs.

How the authors handled the data: Nucleated cell number was recorded as an estimate derived from reference gene primer amplification. Repertoires were generated with immunoSEQ multiplex PCR, while TCRdb's copy carries only in-frame clones and drops some. Clonal size and the V and J genes are those of that table, whereas D and trimming came from the DNA. The table has around 250,000 clones, about 86% seen once; the top ten hold 6.2%. Germline loops: CDR1 LGHNA, CDR2 YSLEER. The CDR3 loop spans 17 amino acids. Trimming shortened V by 0 bases and J by 0 bases, and 11 bases separated the two germline ends.

The origin of this receptor is a man between 60 and 75 years old with acute or convalescent COVID-19. What was sequenced was peripheral blood. The rearrangement links TRBV4-3 to TRBJ2-2; the D is unclear. The CDR3 reads CASSQEMAAANTGELFF. CDR3 DNA: TGCGCCAGCAGCCAAGAAATGGCGGCAGCGAACACCGGGGAGCTGTTTTTT.